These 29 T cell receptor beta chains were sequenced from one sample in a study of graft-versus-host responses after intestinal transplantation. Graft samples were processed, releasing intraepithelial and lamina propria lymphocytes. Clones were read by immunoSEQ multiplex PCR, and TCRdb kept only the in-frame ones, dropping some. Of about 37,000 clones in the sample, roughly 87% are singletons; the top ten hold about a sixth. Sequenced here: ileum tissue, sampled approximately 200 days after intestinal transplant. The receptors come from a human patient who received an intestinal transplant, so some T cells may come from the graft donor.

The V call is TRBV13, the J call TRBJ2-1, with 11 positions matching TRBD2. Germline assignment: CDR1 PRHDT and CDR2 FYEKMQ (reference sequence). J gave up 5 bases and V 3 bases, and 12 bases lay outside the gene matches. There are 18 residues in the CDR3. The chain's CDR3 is CASSFSPLRLAGNNEQFF. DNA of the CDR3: TGTGCCAGCAGCTTTTCACCACTAAGACTAGCGGGGAACAATGAGCAGTTCTTC.

CDR3 sequence: CASSPGLASQETQYF. CDR3 DNA: TGTGCCAGCAGCCCGGGACTAGCATCCCAAGAGACCCAGTACTTC. The chain links TRBV27 to TRBJ2-5; 9 positions agree with TRBD2. Germline V gene lookup returns CDR1 MNHEY and CDR2 SMNVEV (reference sequence). The V and J ends lost 6 bases and 1 base, in that order; junction bases with no gene match: 6. The CDR3 has 15 residues.

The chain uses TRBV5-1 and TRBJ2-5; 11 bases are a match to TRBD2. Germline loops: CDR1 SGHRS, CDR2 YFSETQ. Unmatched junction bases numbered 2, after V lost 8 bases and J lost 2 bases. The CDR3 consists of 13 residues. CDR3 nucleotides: TGCGCCAGGACTAGCGGGGAACAAGAGACCCAGTACTTC. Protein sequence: CARTSGEQETQYF. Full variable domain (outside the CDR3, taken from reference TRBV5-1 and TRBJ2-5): KAGVTQTPRYLIKTRGQQVTLSCSPISGHRSVSWYQQTPGQGLQFLFEYFSETQRNKGNFPGRFSGRQFSNSRSEMNVSTLELGDSALYLCARTSGEQETQYFGPGTRLLVL.

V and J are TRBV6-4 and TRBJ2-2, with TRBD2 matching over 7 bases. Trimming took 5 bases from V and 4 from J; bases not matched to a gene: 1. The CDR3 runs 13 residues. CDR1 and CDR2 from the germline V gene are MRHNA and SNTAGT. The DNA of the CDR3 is TGTGCCAGCAGTCGGACTAGCACCGGGGAGCTGTTTTTT. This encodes CASSRTSTGELFF.

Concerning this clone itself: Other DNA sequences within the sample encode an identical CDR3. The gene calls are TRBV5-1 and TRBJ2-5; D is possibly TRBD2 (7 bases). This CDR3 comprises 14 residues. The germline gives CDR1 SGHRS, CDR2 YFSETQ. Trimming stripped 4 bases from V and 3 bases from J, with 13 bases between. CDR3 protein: CASSPGGGKETQYF. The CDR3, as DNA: TGCGCCAGCAGCCCTGGCGGGGGCAAAGAGACCCAGTACTTC.

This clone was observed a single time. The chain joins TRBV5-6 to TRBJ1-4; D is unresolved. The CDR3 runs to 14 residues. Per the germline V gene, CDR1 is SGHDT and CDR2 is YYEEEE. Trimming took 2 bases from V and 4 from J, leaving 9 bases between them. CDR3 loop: CASSFLQLNEKLFF. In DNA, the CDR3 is TGTGCCAGCAGCTTTCTACAGCTTAATGAAAAACTGTTTTTT.

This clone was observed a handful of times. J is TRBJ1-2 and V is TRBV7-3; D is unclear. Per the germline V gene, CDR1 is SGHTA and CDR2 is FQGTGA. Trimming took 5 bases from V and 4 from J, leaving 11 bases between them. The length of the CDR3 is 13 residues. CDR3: CASSPGRIYGYTF. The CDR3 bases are TGTGCCAGCAGCCCCGGCAGGATCTATGGCTACACCTTC.

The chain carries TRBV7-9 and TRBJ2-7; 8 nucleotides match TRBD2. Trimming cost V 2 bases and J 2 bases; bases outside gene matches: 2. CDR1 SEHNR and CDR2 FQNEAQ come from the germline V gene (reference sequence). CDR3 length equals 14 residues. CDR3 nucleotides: TGTGCCAGCAGCTTAAGCGGGAGTACCTACGAGCAGTACTTC. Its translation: CASSLSGSTYEQYF.

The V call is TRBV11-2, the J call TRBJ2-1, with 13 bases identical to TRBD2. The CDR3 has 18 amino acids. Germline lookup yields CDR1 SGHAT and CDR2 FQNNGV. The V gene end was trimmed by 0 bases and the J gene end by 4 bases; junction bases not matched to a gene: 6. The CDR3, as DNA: TGTGCCAGCAGCTTAGACGGACCGGGACTAGCGGGATACAATGAGCAGTTCTTC. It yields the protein CASSLDGPGLAGYNEQFF.

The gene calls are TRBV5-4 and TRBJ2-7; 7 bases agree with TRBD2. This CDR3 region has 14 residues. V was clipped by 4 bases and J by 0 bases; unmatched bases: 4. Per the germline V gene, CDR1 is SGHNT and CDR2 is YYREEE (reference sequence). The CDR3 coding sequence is TGTGCCAGCAGCCCAGGACTAGTCTCCTACGAGCAGTACTTC. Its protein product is CASSPGLVSYEQYF.

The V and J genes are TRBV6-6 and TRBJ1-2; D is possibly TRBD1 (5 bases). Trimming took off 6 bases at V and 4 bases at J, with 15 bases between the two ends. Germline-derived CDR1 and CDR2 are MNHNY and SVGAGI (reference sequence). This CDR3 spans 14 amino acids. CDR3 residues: CASSHSGRGYGYTF. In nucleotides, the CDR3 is TGTGCCAGCAGCCATTCGGGAAGGGGCTATGGCTACACCTTC.

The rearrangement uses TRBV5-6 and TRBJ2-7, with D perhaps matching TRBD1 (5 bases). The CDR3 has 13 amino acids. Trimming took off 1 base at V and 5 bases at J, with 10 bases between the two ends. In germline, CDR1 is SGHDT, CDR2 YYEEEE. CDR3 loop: CASSLRRGHEQYF. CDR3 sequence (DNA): TGTGCCAGCAGCTTGAGAAGGGGCCACGAGCAGTACTTC.

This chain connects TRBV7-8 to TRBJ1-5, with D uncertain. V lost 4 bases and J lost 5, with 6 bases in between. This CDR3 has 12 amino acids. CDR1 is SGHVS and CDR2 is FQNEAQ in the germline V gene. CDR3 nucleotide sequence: TGTGCCAGCAGCTCCTTTGATCAGCCCCAGCATTTT. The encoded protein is CASSSFDQPQHF.

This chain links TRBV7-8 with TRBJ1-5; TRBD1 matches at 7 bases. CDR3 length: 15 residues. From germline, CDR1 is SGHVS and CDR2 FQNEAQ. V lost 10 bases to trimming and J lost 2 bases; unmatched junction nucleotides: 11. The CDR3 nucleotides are TGTGCCACCCAATTACAGGGGATGGGCAATCAGCCCCAGCATTTT. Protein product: CATQLQGMGNQPQHF.

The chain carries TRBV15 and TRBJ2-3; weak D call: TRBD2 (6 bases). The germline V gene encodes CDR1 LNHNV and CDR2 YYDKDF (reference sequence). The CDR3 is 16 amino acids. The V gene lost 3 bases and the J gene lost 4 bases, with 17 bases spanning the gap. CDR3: CATSSTLGGAADTQYF. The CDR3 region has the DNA TGTGCCACCAGCAGCACCCTGGGGGGAGCCGCAGATACGCAGTATTTT.

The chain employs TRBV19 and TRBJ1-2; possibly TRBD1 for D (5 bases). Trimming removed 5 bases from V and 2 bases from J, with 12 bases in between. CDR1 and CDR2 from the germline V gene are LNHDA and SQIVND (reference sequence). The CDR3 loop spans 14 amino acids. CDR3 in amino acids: CASSPPTENYGYTF. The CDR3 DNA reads TGTGCCAGTAGTCCCCCGACAGAGAACTATGGCTACACCTTC.

CDR3 nucleotides: TGTGCCAGCAGCTTGGACCCATTTTGGGGCTATGGCTACACCTTC. Protein: CASSLDPFWGYGYTF. This chain connects TRBV5-4 to TRBJ1-2; D remains ambiguous. Germline V gives CDR1 SGHNT, CDR2 YYREEE (reference sequence). Trimming pared 0 bases from V and 4 bases from J, leaving 13 bases between. This CDR3 has 15 residues.

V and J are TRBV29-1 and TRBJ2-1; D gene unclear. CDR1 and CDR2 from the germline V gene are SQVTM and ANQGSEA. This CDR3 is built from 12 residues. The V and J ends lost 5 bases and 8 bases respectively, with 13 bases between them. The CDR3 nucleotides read TGCAGCGTTCAGACGCCAGAGGATGAGCAGTTCTTC. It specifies CSVQTPEDEQFF.

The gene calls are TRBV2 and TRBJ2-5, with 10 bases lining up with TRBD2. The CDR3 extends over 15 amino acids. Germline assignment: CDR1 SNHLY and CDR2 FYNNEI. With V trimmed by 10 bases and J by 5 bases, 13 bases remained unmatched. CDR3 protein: CAILTPAGGPETQYF. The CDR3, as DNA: TGTGCCATTCTTACCCCAGCGGGGGGGCCTGAGACCCAGTACTTC.

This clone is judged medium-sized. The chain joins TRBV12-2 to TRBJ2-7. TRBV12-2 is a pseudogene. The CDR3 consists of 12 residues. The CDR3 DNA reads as TGTGCAAGTCGCTTATGGGAATACGAGCAGTACTTC. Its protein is CASRLWEYEQYF.

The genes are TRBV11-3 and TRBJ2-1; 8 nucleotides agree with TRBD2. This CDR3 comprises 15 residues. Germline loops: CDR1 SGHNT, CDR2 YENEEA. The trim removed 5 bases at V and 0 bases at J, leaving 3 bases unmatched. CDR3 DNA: TGTGCCAGCAGCCTGCGGGGGGTCTCCTACAATGAGCAGTTCTTC. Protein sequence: CASSLRGVSYNEQFF.

Written as DNA, the CDR3 is TGTGCCAGCAGACAAGCTCGAGACTCTGGAAACACCATATATTTT. Protein product: CASRQARDSGNTIYF. The J gene is TRBJ1-3, the V gene TRBV28; D uncertain. The CDR3 runs to 15 residues. V gave up 6 bases and J gave up 0 bases, with 12 bases separating them. Germline V gene lookup returns CDR1 MDHEN and CDR2 SYDVKM.

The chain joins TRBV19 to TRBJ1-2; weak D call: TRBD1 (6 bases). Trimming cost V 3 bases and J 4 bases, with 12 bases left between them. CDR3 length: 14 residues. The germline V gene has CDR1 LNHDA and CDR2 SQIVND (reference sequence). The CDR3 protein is CASSISRGSYGYTF. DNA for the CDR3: TGTGCCAGTAGTATCTCTAGGGGGTCCTATGGCTACACCTTC.

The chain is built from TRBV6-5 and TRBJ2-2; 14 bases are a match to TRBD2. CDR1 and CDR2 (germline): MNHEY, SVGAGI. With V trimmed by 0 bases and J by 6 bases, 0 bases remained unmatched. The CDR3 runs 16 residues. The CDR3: CASSYSTSGRAGELFF. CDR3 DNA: TGTGCCAGCAGTTACTCGACTAGCGGGAGGGCCGGGGAGCTGTTTTTT.

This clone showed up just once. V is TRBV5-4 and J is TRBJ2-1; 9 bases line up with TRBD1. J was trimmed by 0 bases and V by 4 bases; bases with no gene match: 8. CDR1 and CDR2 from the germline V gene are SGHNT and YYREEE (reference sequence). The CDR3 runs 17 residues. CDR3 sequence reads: CASSVVQGASSYNEQFF. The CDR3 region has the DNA TGTGCCAGCAGCGTTGTACAGGGGGCGAGCTCCTACAATGAGCAGTTCTTC.

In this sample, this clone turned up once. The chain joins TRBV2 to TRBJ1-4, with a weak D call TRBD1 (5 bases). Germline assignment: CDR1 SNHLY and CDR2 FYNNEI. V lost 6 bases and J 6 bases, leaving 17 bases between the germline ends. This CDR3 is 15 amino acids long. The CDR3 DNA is TGTGCCAGCAGCTACCAAGGACAAAAAGATGAAAAACTGTTTTTT. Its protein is CASSYQGQKDEKLFF.

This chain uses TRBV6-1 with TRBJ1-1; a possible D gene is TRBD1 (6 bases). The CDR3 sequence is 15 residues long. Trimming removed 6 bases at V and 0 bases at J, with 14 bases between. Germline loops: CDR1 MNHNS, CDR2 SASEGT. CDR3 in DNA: TGTGCCAGCAGACGACAGGCTCTAGTGAACACTGAAGCTTTCTTT. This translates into CASRRQALVNTEAFF.

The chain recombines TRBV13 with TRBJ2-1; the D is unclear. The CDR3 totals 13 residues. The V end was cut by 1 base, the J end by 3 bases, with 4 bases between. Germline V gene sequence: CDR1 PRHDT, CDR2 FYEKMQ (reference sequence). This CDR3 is CASSLAGYNEQFF. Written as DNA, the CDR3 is TGTGCCAGCAGCTTAGCGGGCTACAATGAGCAGTTCTTC.

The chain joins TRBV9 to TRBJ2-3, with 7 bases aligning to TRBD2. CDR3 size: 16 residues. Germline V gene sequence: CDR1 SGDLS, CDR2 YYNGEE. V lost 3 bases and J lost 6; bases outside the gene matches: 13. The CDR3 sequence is CASSGFLAEEGDTQYF. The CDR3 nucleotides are TGTGCCAGCAGCGGATTCCTAGCGGAAGAGGGGGATACGCAGTATTTT.